Each of the 4 T cell receptor beta chains below was sequenced from the same sample in a study of T cell repertoires in cytomegalovirus infection. TCRdb itself ran the reads through MiXCR, one entry per CDR3 protein. Altogether 130,000 or so distinct CDR3 sequences are present, approximately 5.9% being singletons, with the ten largest covering approximately 18%. Sequencing was done on a sample of PBMCs. These receptors originate from a human donor in good health (CMV status not recorded). Some clones in this sample may be carry-over from other donors' samples.

This clonotype was counted at least ten times. This sequence joins TRBV7-9 and TRBJ1-1; no clear D. Between the trimmed V and J ends, which lost 4 bases and 1 base, there was a span of 13 bases. This CDR3 is built from 15 residues. CDR1 is SEHNR and CDR2 is FQNEAQ in the germline V gene (reference sequence). The CDR3 spells CASSSEAKRNTEAFF. CDR3 coding DNA: TGTGCCAGCAGCTCAGAAGCAAAGCGGAACACTGAAGCTTTCTTT.

The sample holds many counts of this clonotype. Here the CDR3 reads CASSRSGVGEQYF. The CDR3, as DNA: TGTGCCAGCAGCCGCAGCGGGGTGGGTGAGCAGTACTTC. The chain links TRBV7-8 to TRBJ2-7, with 7 positions matching TRBD2. This CDR3 is 13 amino acids long. Germline V gene lookup returns CDR1 SGHVS and CDR2 FQNEAQ. The junction had 8 bases not matched to a gene; V was cut back by 5 bases and J by 7 bases.

This clonotype appeared many times. The chain is built from TRBV5-4 and TRBJ1-2; D might be TRBD1 (6 bases). This CDR3 contains 14 residues. Germline V gene data show CDR1 as SGHNT and CDR2 as YYREEE (reference sequence). V dropped 2 bases and J dropped 3 bases, with 11 bases sitting between them. CDR3 DNA: TGTGCCAGCAGCTTCAATAGGGGGGACTATGGCTACACCTTC. Translated, it gives CASSFNRGDYGYTF.

This clonotype appeared many times. The rearrangement uses TRBV7-2 and TRBJ1-3, with 9 bases aligning to TRBD1. The germline CDR1 and CDR2 sequences are SGHTA and FQGNSA. V lost 5 bases, J lost 4 bases, and 9 bases stayed unmatched. CDR3 length equals 16 residues. In DNA, the CDR3 is TGTGCCAGCAGCACCCACAGGGGGCTAGTAGGAAACACCATATATTTT. It translates to CASSTHRGLVGNTIYF. Full variable domain (rest looked up from reference TRBV7-2 and TRBJ1-3): GAGVSQSPSNKVTEKGKDVELRCDPISGHTALYWYRQSLGQGLEFLIYFQGNSAPDKSGLPSDRFSAERTGGSVSTLTIQRTQQEDSAVYLCASSTHRGLVGNTIYFGEGSWLTVV.